This T cell receptor beta chain was recorded in a study of T cells in Graves' hyperthyroidism and ophthalmopathy. The CDR3 has 15 amino acids. Per the germline V gene, CDR1 is SEHNR and CDR2 is FQNEAQ (reference sequence). Trimming removed 4 bases from V and 6 bases from J, with 19 bases in between. This clonotype was observed many times. Amplification of TCR beta CDR3 regions used RNA as the template. First-round RT-PCR targeting the TCR CDR3 was performed with the HTBI primer set. One entry per CDR3 protein results from TCRdb running MiXCR on the multiplex PCR reads. The repertoire includes around 620,000 distinct CDR3 sequences, roughly 15% of them detected once, and approximately 3.9% sits in the top ten.

The chain recombines TRBV7-9 with TRBJ2-7; TRBD2 might be the D (6 bases). This receptor was obtained from a woman aged 25 to 39 with Graves' hyperthyroidism. The sample comprised blood. DNA for the CDR3: TGTGCCAGCAGCTCACCGGCCGGCGGGGACCGCGAGCAGTACTTC. Encoded protein: CASSSPAGGDREQYF.